The subject of this entry is one T cell receptor (beta chain). Its antigen remains unidentified. These data come from a study of T cell responses to AZD1222 COVID-19 vaccine. The study, taken as a whole, reports: Only 5 to 7 AZD1222 recipients were seropositive at baseline. The study sampled repertoires only after the peak T cell response. Spike-specific TCR breadth and depth went up after people got two AZD1222 doses.

Sequenced by immunoSEQ multiplex PCR; TCRdb stores in-frame clones only, minus some. The data show 86,000 or so clones, with about 82% seen just once and 5.6% held by the top ten. The CDR3 runs 15 residues. Germline lookup yields CDR1 LGHNA and CDR2 YNFKEQ. V dropped 0 bases and J dropped 5 bases, with 8 bases sitting between them. The source was peripheral blood, collected 28 days after the second AZD1222 dose. This receptor was taken from an adult who received the AZD1222 COVID-19 vaccine. The V call is TRBV4-2, the J call TRBJ1-6; D perhaps matches TRBD1 (5 bases). The CDR3 nucleotides are TGTGCCAGCAGCCAAGAACGCAGGGATAATTCACCCCTCCACTTT. The encoded protein is CASSQERRDNSPLHF.